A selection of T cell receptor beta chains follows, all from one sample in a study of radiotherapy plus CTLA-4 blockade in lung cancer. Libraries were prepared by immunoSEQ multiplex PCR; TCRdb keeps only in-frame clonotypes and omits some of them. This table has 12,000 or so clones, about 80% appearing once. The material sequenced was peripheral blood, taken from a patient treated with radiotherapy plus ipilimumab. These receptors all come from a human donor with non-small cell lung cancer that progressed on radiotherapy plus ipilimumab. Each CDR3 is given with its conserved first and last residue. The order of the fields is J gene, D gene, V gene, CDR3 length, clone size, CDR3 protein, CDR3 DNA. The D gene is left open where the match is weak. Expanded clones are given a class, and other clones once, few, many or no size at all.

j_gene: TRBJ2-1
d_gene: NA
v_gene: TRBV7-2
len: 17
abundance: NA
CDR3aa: CASSLAGSRSSYNEQFF
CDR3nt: TGTGCCAGCAGCTTAGCCGGGTCGAGGAGCTCCTACAATGAGCAGTTCTTC

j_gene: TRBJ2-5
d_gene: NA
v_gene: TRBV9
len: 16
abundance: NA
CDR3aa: CASSAQDNKGWETQYF
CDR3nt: TGTGCCAGCAGCGCCCAGGACAACAAGGGTTGGGAGACCCAGTACTTC

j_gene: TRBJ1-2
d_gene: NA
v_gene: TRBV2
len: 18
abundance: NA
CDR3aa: CASSEESAPVGTRRGYTF
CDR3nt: TGTGCCAGCAGTGAAGAATCAGCCCCCGTAGGGACGAGGCGAGGCTACACCTTC

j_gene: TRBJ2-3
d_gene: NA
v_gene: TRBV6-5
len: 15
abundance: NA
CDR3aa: CASSYSRLETDTQYF
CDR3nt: TGTGCCAGCAGTTACTCGAGACTAGAAACAGATACGCAGTATTTT

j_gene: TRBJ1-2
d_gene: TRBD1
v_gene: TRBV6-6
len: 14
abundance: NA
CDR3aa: CASRLGTGNYGYTF
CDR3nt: TGTGCCAGCAGGCTAGGGACAGGGAATTATGGCTACACCTTC

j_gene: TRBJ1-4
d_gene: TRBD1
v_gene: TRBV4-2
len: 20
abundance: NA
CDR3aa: CASSQGEGGSELGTNEKLFF
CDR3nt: TGTGCCAGCAGCCAAGGTGAAGGGGGCTCAGAATTGGGAACTAATGAAAAACTGTTTTTT

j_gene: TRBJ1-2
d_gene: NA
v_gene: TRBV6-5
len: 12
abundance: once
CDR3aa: CASSQSGYGYTF
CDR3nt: TGTGCCAGCAGTCAGAGTGGGTATGGCTACACCTTC

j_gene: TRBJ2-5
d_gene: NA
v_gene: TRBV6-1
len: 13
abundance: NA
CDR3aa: CASSVGLGETQYF
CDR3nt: TGTGCCAGTAGTGTAGGGCTTGGAGAGACCCAGTACTTC

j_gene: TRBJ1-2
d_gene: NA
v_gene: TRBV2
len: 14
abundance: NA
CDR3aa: CASSNLGPLYGYTF
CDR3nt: TGTGCCAGCAGTAATTTGGGGCCTCTCTATGGCTACACCTTC

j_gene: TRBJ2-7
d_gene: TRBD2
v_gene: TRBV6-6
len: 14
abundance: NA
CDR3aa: CASREVAGGYEQYF
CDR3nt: TGTGCCAGCAGGGAGGTAGCGGGGGGTTACGAGCAGTACTTC

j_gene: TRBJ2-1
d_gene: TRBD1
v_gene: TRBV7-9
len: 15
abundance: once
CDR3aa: CASSLLQGGYNEQFF
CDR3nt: TGTGCCAGCAGCCTTTTACAGGGGGGCTACAATGAGCAGTTCTTC

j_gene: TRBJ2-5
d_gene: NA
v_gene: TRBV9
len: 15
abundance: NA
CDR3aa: CASSVAYGVAETQYF
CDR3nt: TGTGCCAGCAGCGTGGCTTATGGGGTGGCAGAGACCCAGTACTTC

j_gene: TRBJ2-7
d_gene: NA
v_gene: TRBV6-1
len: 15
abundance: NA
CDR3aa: CASSEGGSEGYEQYF
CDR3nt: TGTGCCAGCAGTGAAGGAGGGTCGGAGGGCTACGAGCAGTACTTC

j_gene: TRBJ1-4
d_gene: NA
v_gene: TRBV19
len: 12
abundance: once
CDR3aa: CASGQKSEKLFF
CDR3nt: TGTGCCAGTGGCCAGAAGAGTGAAAAACTGTTTTTT

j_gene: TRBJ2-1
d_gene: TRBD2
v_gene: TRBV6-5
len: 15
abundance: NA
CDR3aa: CASSYAGTRSNEQFF
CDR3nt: TGTGCCAGCAGTTACGCCGGGACTAGGTCGAATGAGCAGTTCTTC

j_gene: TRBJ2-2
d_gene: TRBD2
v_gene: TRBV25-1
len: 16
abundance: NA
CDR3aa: CASSESSGGRTGELFF
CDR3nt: TGTGCCAGCAGTGAATCTAGCGGGGGGAGGACCGGGGAGCTGTTTTTT

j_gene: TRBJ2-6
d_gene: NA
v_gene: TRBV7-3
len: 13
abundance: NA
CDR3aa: CASSSFGANVLTF
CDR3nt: TGTGCCAGCAGCTCCTTTGGGGCCAACGTCCTGACTTTC

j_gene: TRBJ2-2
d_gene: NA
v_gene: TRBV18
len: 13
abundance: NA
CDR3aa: CASSPPYTGELFF
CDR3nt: TGTGCCAGCTCACCACCGTACACCGGGGAGCTGTTTTTT

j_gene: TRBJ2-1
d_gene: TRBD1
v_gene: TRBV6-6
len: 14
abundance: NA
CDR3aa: CASRSGTGGNEQFF
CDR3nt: TGTGCCAGCAGGTCCGGGACAGGGGGCAATGAGCAGTTCTTC

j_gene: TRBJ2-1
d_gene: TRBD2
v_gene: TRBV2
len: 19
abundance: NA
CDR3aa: CASRSYRKLAGGIYNEQFF
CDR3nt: TGTGCCAGCAGGAGTTACAGAAAACTAGCGGGGGGGATCTACAATGAGCAGTTCTTC

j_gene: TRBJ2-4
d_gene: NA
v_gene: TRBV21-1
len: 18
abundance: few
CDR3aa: CASNSRAGGSIDKNIQYF
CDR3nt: TGTGCCAGCAATTCAAGGGCAGGGGGTTCTATTGACAAAAACATTCAGTACTTC

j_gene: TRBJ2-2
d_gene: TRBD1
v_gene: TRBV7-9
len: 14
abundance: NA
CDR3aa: CASSLGQTTGELFF
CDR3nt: TGTGCCAGCAGCCTGGGACAGACGACCGGGGAGCTGTTTTTT

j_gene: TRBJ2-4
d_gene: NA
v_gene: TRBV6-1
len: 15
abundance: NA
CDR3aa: CASSVDVPSKNIQYF
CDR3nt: TGTGCCAGCAGTGTAGACGTTCCCTCCAAAAACATTCAGTACTTC

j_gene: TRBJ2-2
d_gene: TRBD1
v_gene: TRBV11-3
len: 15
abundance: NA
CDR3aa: CASSIRDRAFGELFF
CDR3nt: TGTGCCAGCAGCATCCGGGACAGGGCTTTCGGGGAGCTGTTTTTT

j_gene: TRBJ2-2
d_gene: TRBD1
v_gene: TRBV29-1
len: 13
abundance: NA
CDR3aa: CSVEQGAGGELFF
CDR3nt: TGCAGCGTTGAACAGGGGGCCGGCGGGGAGCTGTTTTTT

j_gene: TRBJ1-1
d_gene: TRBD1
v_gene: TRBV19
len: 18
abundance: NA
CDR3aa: CASSIRRTGLRYGTEAFF
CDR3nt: TGTGCCAGTAGTATAAGGCGGACAGGGCTGAGGTACGGCACTGAAGCTTTCTTT

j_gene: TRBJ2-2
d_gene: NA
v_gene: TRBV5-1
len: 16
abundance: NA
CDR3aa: CASSLDGGFGTGELFF
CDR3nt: TGCGCCAGCAGCTTGGATGGGGGCTTCGGCACCGGGGAGCTGTTTTTT

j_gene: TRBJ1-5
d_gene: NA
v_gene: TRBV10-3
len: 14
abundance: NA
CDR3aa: CAISEGSSNQPQHF
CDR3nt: TGTGCCATCAGTGAGGGGTCTAGCAATCAGCCCCAGCATTTT

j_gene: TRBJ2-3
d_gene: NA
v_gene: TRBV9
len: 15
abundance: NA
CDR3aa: CASSVAGRYTDTQYF
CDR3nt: TGTGCCAGCAGCGTAGCCGGGCGATACACAGATACGCAGTATTTT

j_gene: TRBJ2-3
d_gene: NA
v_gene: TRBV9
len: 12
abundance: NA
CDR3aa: CASSAYTDTQYF
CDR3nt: TGTGCCAGCAGCGCCTACACAGATACGCAGTATTTT